This T cell receptor beta chain comes out of a study of blood T cell repertoires in COVID-19. Germline lookup yields CDR1 SGHTA and CDR2 FQGNSA. CDR3 size: 16 residues. The junction had 4 bases not matched to a gene; V was cut back by 1 base and J by 1 base. Sequenced by immunoSEQ multiplex PCR; TCRdb stores in-frame clones only, minus some. There are 300,000 to 350,000 clones in the sample; 87% occur only once, and just under 9% lies in the top ten. All recovered Cohort 3 donors got two negative PCRs, got clearance, or saw symptom resolution. The chain is built from TRBV7-2 and TRBJ2-3; 8 bases align to TRBD2. Specimen: PBMCs or T cells enriched from blood (not recorded which). This TCR derives from a woman between 18 and 30 years old who had recovered from COVID-19. The CDR3 here is CASSLVAGGRTDTQYF. In nucleotides, the CDR3 is TGTGCCAGCAGCTTAGTTGCGGGGGGCCGCACAGATACGCAGTATTTT.